This is a list of T cell receptor beta chains from one sample in a study of CD8 T cells in Susac syndrome. TCRdb processed the immunoSEQ multiplex PCR reads anew with MiXCR; each CDR3 protein has one entry. Here the sample spans about 210,000 distinct CDR3 sequences, approximately 95% being singletons. The specimen was CD4+ T cells from PBMCs. Every receptor here comes from a human donor with multiple sclerosis. Both conserved end residues are part of each CDR3. Fields, in order: D gene, J gene, V gene, clone size, CDR3 DNA, CDR3 protein. A D gene is named only where the DNA matches it firmly. For some rows the clone size is stated as once, few or many, or as a class when expanded; others skip it.

d_gene: TRBD2; j_gene: TRBJ2-3; v_gene: TRBV5-1; abundance: .; CDR3nt: TGCGCCAGCAGCCCAGGGACTAGCGGACTCACAGATACGCAGTATTTC; CDR3aa: CASSPGTSGLTDTQYF
d_gene: TRBD2; j_gene: TRBJ2-7; v_gene: TRBV20-1; abundance: .; CDR3nt: TGCAGTGCTAGGATCCTAGCGGGAGGTGGTTACGAGCAGTACTTC; CDR3aa: CSARILAGGGYEQYF
d_gene: .; j_gene: TRBJ2-2; v_gene: TRBV20-1; abundance: .; CDR3nt: TGCAGTGCTCCCCTCAACCCTGCCGGGGAGCTGTTTTTT; CDR3aa: CSAPLNPAGELFF
d_gene: .; j_gene: TRBJ2-7; v_gene: TRBV5-4; abundance: .; CDR3nt: TGTGCCAGCAGCCCGTCCCCCCCCTACGAGCAGTACTTC; CDR3aa: CASSPSPPYEQYF
d_gene: .; j_gene: TRBJ2-4; v_gene: TRBV27; abundance: .; CDR3nt: TGTGCCAGCAGCGTCCACAGGGCGCTAGCCAAAAACATTCAGTACTTC; CDR3aa: CASSVHRALAKNIQYF
d_gene: .; j_gene: TRBJ2-4; v_gene: TRBV14; abundance: once; CDR3nt: TGTGCCAGCAGCCAAGATTGGGGGGTTCAGTACTTC; CDR3aa: CASSQDWGVQYF
d_gene: .; j_gene: TRBJ2-5; v_gene: TRBV20-1; abundance: .; CDR3nt: TGCAGTGCTAGCGGTCTGGGCCAAGAGACCCAGTACTTC; CDR3aa: CSASGLGQETQYF
d_gene: .; j_gene: TRBJ2-7; v_gene: TRBV12-3/TRBV12-4; abundance: .; CDR3nt: TGTGCCAGCAGCTCGATAGAGTACGAGCAGTACTTC; CDR3aa: CASSSIEYEQYF
d_gene: .; j_gene: TRBJ2-3; v_gene: TRBV10-3; abundance: .; CDR3nt: TGTGCCATCAGTGACAGCGGGACAGGCACAGATACGCAGTATTTT; CDR3aa: CAISDSGTGTDTQYF
d_gene: .; j_gene: TRBJ2-5; v_gene: TRBV29-1; abundance: .; CDR3nt: TGCAGCGTTGCAGGCTACCTGAGCCAAGAGACCCAGTACTTC; CDR3aa: CSVAGYLSQETQYF
d_gene: .; j_gene: TRBJ1-5; v_gene: TRBV7-9; abundance: .; CDR3nt: TGTGCCAGCAGCCACAGGTCCAATCAGCCCCAGCATTTT; CDR3aa: CASSHRSNQPQHF
d_gene: TRBD2; j_gene: TRBJ2-5; v_gene: TRBV5-4; abundance: .; CDR3nt: TGTGCCAGCAGCCGTAAGCGGGAGCCCCAGGAGACCCAGTACTTC; CDR3aa: CASSRKREPQETQYF
d_gene: TRBD1; j_gene: TRBJ1-2; v_gene: TRBV20-1; abundance: .; CDR3nt: TGCAAGCCCGGGGGACAGGGGGCTTCGCATGGCTACACCTTC; CDR3aa: CKPGGQGASHGYTF
d_gene: TRBD2; j_gene: TRBJ2-5; v_gene: TRBV7-3; abundance: .; CDR3nt: TGTGCCAGCGGCGGGACTAGCGGGATTCCGGGGGAGACCCAGTACTTC; CDR3aa: CASGGTSGIPGETQYF
d_gene: .; j_gene: TRBJ1-6; v_gene: TRBV6-1; abundance: .; CDR3nt: TGTGCCAGCAGAAGGCAGCGGTCACCCCTCCACTTT; CDR3aa: CASRRQRSPLHF
d_gene: .; j_gene: TRBJ2-1; v_gene: TRBV20-1; abundance: .; CDR3nt: TGCAGTGCTAGGGACAGACCCGGGGGCCAGTTCTTC; CDR3aa: CSARDRPGGQFF
d_gene: .; j_gene: TRBJ2-5; v_gene: TRBV27; abundance: .; CDR3nt: TGTGCCAGCAGCCACGGGTGGGGGCAGGCCCAAGAGACCCAGTACTTC; CDR3aa: CASSHGWGQAQETQYF
d_gene: TRBD1; j_gene: TRBJ1-5; v_gene: TRBV27; abundance: .; CDR3nt: TGTGCCAGCAGTCCTGGGTACAGGGGTATGCATCAGCCCCAGCATTTT; CDR3aa: CASSPGYRGMHQPQHF
d_gene: .; j_gene: TRBJ2-2; v_gene: TRBV30; abundance: .; CDR3nt: TGTGCCTGGATAGGGGGACTGAACACCGGGGAGCTGTTTTTT; CDR3aa: CAWIGGLNTGELFF
d_gene: .; j_gene: TRBJ1-1; v_gene: TRBV29-1; abundance: .; CDR3nt: TGCAGCGTTGGACAGAGGTCTGAAGCTTTCTTT; CDR3aa: CSVGQRSEAFF
d_gene: TRBD2; j_gene: TRBJ2-1; v_gene: TRBV12-3/TRBV12-4; abundance: .; CDR3nt: TGTGCCAGCAGTTTACGGACTAGCGGGGCCTCCTACAATGAGCAGTTCTTC; CDR3aa: CASSLRTSGASYNEQFF
d_gene: .; j_gene: TRBJ2-7; v_gene: TRBV29-1; abundance: .; CDR3nt: TGCAGCGTTCAAGTATACTCCTACGAGCAGTACTTC; CDR3aa: CSVQVYSYEQYF
d_gene: .; j_gene: TRBJ1-1; v_gene: TRBV30; abundance: .; CDR3nt: TGTGCCTGGAGTGATGACACTGAAGCTTTCTTT; CDR3aa: CAWSDDTEAFF
d_gene: .; j_gene: TRBJ2-7; v_gene: TRBV15; abundance: .; CDR3nt: TGTGCCACCAGCAGAGATCCGTCCGTCTACGAGCAGTACTTC; CDR3aa: CATSRDPSVYEQYF
d_gene: .; j_gene: TRBJ2-2; v_gene: TRBV29-1; abundance: .; CDR3nt: TGCAGCGCACCCCGGGACCGGAACACCGGGGAGCTGTTTTTT; CDR3aa: CSAPRDRNTGELFF